This TCR beta chain was identified in a study of a mutant IDH1 vaccine in newly diagnosed glioma. Study as a whole: Radiotherapy, temozolomide, or both had been given previously, and both were given to most.

Documented time point: baseline, week 1 (first vaccination visit). Described treatment: pre-vaccination baseline after standard-of-care therapy. Patients carried new grade 3 or 4 IDH1-mutant astrocytomas lacking nuclear ATRX. General observations from the study: Apparently, pseudoprogression bore no relation to changes among the top peripheral T cell clonotypes.

Regarding this clone: Its target is unknown.

This table comes from immunoSEQ multiplex PCR, and its TCRdb copy is limited to in-frame clones, with some not included. The table records roughly 46,000 clones, 70% to 90% of them present only once. The sample here was PBMCs, taken from a glioma patient treated with radiotherapy, temozolomide or both. The clonotype comes from a man aged 35 to 55 with glioma.

DNA for the CDR3: TGTGCCAGCTCACCCGGGGAGGGATCGGGTGGCTACACCTTC. This codes for CASSPGEGSGGYTF. This chain links TRBV18 with TRBJ1-2; D uncertain. With 3 bases removed from V and 7 bases from J, the gap between germline ends came to 15 bases. This CDR3 has 14 residues. Germline-derived CDR1 and CDR2 are KGHSH and LQKENI.